The rows below give T cell receptor beta chains drawn from one sample of a study of T cell changes during pregnancy in multiple sclerosis. Sequenced by immunoSEQ multiplex PCR; TCRdb stores in-frame clones only, minus some. The data show around 69,000 clones, 85% to 95% seen once. The sample was peripheral blood, taken in the third trimester of pregnancy. The receptor set was obtained from a female donor in good health, enrolled as a control in a pregnancy study. CDR3s include the opening cysteine and the closing phenylalanine or tryptophan. The order of the fields is V gene, J gene, clone size, D gene, CDR3 length, CDR3 protein, CDR3 DNA. A D gene is named only where the DNA matches it firmly. Only some rows state a clone size, as once, few, many or a class for expanded clones.

V: TRBV6-5; J: TRBJ2-5; size: -; D: TRBD2; length: 13; CDR3: CASNSGGEETQYF; DNA: TGTGCCAGCAATAGCGGGGGGGAAGAGACCCAGTACTTC
V: TRBV20-1; J: TRBJ1-2; size: -; D: -; length: 11; CDR3: CSTGSGNGYTF; DNA: TGCAGTACAGGGAGTGGCAATGGCTACACCTTC
V: TRBV7-8; J: TRBJ1-4; size: -; D: -; length: 18; CDR3: CASSFNFRTSGINEKLFF; DNA: TGTGCCAGCAGCTTTAACTTTCGGACCTCGGGGATTAATGAAAAACTGTTTTTT
V: TRBV20-1; J: TRBJ1-2; size: -; D: -; length: 11; CDR3: CSARVSYGYTF; DNA: TGCAGTGCTAGAGTCTCCTATGGCTACACCTTC
V: TRBV15; J: TRBJ2-3; size: -; D: -; length: 13; CDR3: CATSLSGTDTQYF; DNA: TGTGCCACCAGCCTTAGCGGCACAGATACGCAGTATTTT
V: TRBV7-8; J: TRBJ1-1; size: once; D: -; length: 13; CDR3: CASSKEVNTEAFF; DNA: TGTGCCAGCAGCAAGGAGGTAAACACTGAAGCTTTCTTT
V: TRBV19; J: TRBJ2-7; size: -; D: TRBD2; length: 13; CDR3: CASREAGVNEQYF; DNA: TGTGCCAGTAGAGAAGCGGGAGTAAACGAGCAGTACTTC
V: TRBV4-3; J: TRBJ2-7; size: -; D: TRBD2; length: 17; CDR3: CASSQDRPSGASYEQYF; DNA: TGCGCCAGCAGCCAAGATCGCCCTAGCGGTGCAAGCTACGAGCAGTACTTC
V: TRBV19; J: TRBJ2-3; size: -; D: -; length: 14; CDR3: CASTRDREADTQYF; DNA: TGTGCCAGCACCCGAGACAGGGAGGCAGATACGCAGTATTTT
V: TRBV7-8; J: TRBJ1-5; size: -; D: TRBD1; length: 13; CDR3: CATGTGRDQPQHF; DNA: TGTGCCACAGGGACAGGGAGGGATCAGCCCCAGCATTTT
V: TRBV11-2; J: TRBJ2-7; size: -; D: TRBD1; length: 12; CDR3: CASSPDRGEQYF; DNA: TGTGCCAGCAGCCCAGACAGGGGCGAGCAGTACTTC
V: TRBV2; J: TRBJ1-3; size: once; D: -; length: 13; CDR3: CASSEVLRNTIYF; DNA: TGTGCCAGCAGTGAAGTCTTGCGTAACACCATATATTTT
V: TRBV29-1; J: TRBJ2-1; size: -; D: -; length: 13; CDR3: CSVKRASGNEQFF; DNA: TGCAGCGTAAAGAGGGCCTCTGGGAATGAGCAGTTCTTC
V: TRBV6-5; J: TRBJ2-3; size: -; D: TRBD2; length: 15; CDR3: CASSYLREGTDTQYF; DNA: TGTGCCAGCAGTTACTTACGGGAGGGCACAGATACGCAGTATTTT
V: TRBV19; J: TRBJ1-2; size: -; D: -; length: 11; CDR3: CASSIGDGYTF; DNA: TGTGCCAGTAGTATTGGAGATGGCTACACCTTC
V: TRBV7-2; J: TRBJ2-7; size: -; D: -; length: 16; CDR3: CASSLGHLIAAYEQYF; DNA: TGTGCCAGCAGCTTAGGCCATTTGATTGCGGCCTACGAGCAGTACTTC
V: TRBV5-8; J: TRBJ1-2; size: -; D: -; length: 15; CDR3: CASSLRDTHYYGYTF; DNA: TGTGCCAGCAGCTTAAGGGACACCCATTATTATGGCTACACCTTC
V: TRBV14; J: TRBJ1-6; size: once; D: TRBD1; length: 16; CDR3: CASSQVKGQVNSPLHF; DNA: TGTGCCAGCAGCCAAGTGAAGGGACAGGTTAATTCACCCCTCCACTTT
V: TRBV15; J: TRBJ2-7; size: -; D: TRBD2; length: 17; CDR3: CATSRERHRLAGNEQYF; DNA: TGTGCCACCAGCAGAGAAAGACATCGACTAGCGGGTAACGAGCAGTACTTC
V: TRBV5-1; J: TRBJ2-3; size: -; D: -; length: 15; CDR3: CASSFEDRRTDTQYF; DNA: TGCGCCAGCAGCTTCGAAGACAGGCGCACAGATACGCAGTATTTT
V: TRBV18; J: TRBJ1-3; size: -; D: TRBD1; length: 16; CDR3: CASSPLDRASGNTIYF; DNA: TGTGCCAGCTCACCCCTAGACAGGGCCTCTGGAAACACCATATATTTT
V: TRBV19; J: TRBJ2-3; size: -; D: -; length: 16; CDR3: CASSKKPDSYTDTQYF; DNA: TGTGCCAGTAGTAAAAAACCGGACAGTTACACAGATACGCAGTATTTT
V: TRBV5-6; J: TRBJ2-7; size: -; D: -; length: 14; CDR3: CASSPGREFYEQYF; DNA: TGTGCCAGCAGCCCGGGTCGGGAGTTCTACGAGCAGTACTTC
V: TRBV7-2; J: TRBJ2-7; size: -; D: -; length: 13; CDR3: CASSLKGVYEQYF; DNA: TGTGCCAGCAGCTTAAAAGGGGTCTACGAGCAGTACTTC
V: TRBV18; J: TRBJ1-2; size: -; D: TRBD1; length: 15; CDR3: CASSERDSPDYGYTF; DNA: TGTGCCAGCTCTGAAAGGGACAGCCCTGACTATGGCTACACCTTC
V: TRBV5-1; J: TRBJ2-1; size: -; D: TRBD2; length: 14; CDR3: CASSPTSGGEGGFF; DNA: TGCGCCAGCAGCCCTACTAGCGGGGGGGAAGGTGGGTTCTTC
V: TRBV18; J: TRBJ1-1; size: -; D: -; length: 13; CDR3: CAASRTANTEAFF; DNA: TGTGCCGCATCCCGGACAGCAAACACTGAAGCTTTCTTT
V: TRBV6-1; J: TRBJ2-3; size: -; D: -; length: 13; CDR3: CASSGPYRDTQYF; DNA: TGTGCCAGCAGTGGCCCTTACAGGGATACGCAGTATTTT
V: TRBV25-1; J: TRBJ2-5; size: -; D: TRBD2; length: 13; CDR3: CASSVLAGETQYF; DNA: TGTGCCAGCAGTGTCCTAGCGGGAGAGACCCAGTACTTC
V: TRBV7-2; J: TRBJ2-5; size: -; D: TRBD2; length: 16; CDR3: CASSLAASGSWETQYF; DNA: TGTGCCAGCAGCTTAGCGGCTAGCGGGAGTTGGGAGACCCAGTACTTC
V: TRBV5-1; J: TRBJ2-1; size: -; D: TRBD2; length: 14; CDR3: CASSPGLAGDEQFF; DNA: TGCGCCAGCAGCCCCGGACTAGCGGGAGACGAGCAGTTCTTC
V: TRBV18; J: TRBJ2-5; size: -; D: -; length: 15; CDR3: CASSPSAGAQETQYF; DNA: TGTGCCAGCTCACCTTCCGCGGGGGCTCAAGAGACCCAGTACTTC
V: TRBV27; J: TRBJ2-1; size: -; D: -; length: 11; CDR3: CEEGSANEQFF; DNA: TGTGAGGAGGGCTCGGCGAATGAGCAGTTCTTC
V: TRBV4-1; J: TRBJ1-5; size: -; D: -; length: 15; CDR3: CASSQGWQDNQPQHF; DNA: TGCGCCAGCAGCCAAGGGTGGCAGGACAATCAGCCCCAGCATTTT
V: TRBV30; J: TRBJ2-7; size: -; D: -; length: 16; CDR3: CAWSVPLGRTLYEQYF; DNA: TGTGCCTGGAGTGTACCACTCGGGAGAACTCTATACGAGCAGTACTTC
V: TRBV6-1; J: TRBJ2-7; size: -; D: -; length: 12; CDR3: CASVSDSHEQYF; DNA: TGTGCCAGCGTTTCTGACTCTCACGAGCAGTACTTC
V: TRBV5-4; J: TRBJ2-5; size: -; D: TRBD2; length: 17; CDR3: CASSYYRGGAYGETQYF; DNA: TGTGCCAGCAGTTATTACCGCGGGGGGGCCTATGGGGAGACCCAGTACTTC